This T cell receptor (beta chain) was retrieved from a study of cytomegalovirus exposure and HLA in healthy donors. In nominal health when sampled, donors likely had unrecorded immune exposures nonetheless. 60 Vbeta and 13 Jbeta primers were used in PCR. Original processing notes: A follow-up analysis tallied about 80 million unique TCR beta chains, approximately 10 million shared. The protocol was immunoSEQ multiplex PCR, while the TCRdb copy is restricted to in-frame clones and leaves out a portion. The V and J calls and clone size are taken from that table; D and trimming were inferred from the DNA. The sample holds 150,000 to 200,000 clones, roughly 70% seen once. Whole-study results and caveats: The classifier was said to identify cytomegalovirus status with high specificity and sensitivity.

V was pared by 4 bases and J by 6 bases, with 4 bases of the junction left unmatched. The CDR3 runs 12 residues. Per germline, CDR1 SQVTM and CDR2 ANQGSEA. Remarks on this clone: The antigen remains unidentified.

Sequenced material: PBMCs. The chain has TRBV29-1 and TRBJ1-2; 8 positions match TRBD1. This TCR was recovered from a girl aged 5-17 years in good health and CMV-seronegative. The chain's CDR3 is CSVVAGGDGYTF. CDR3 nucleotides: TGCAGCGTTGTGGCAGGGGGCGATGGCTACACCTTC.